The rows below give T cell receptor beta chains drawn from one sample of a study of CD8+ T cells in alopecia areata. Profiled with immunoSEQ multiplex PCR; TCRdb holds only in-frame clones, not every one. The sample records around 170,000 clones, 51% being singletons. Specimen: CD8+ T cells sorted from blood, collected around week 54, from a patient treated with tofacitinib. Receptor source: a human donor with alopecia areata. Each CDR3 is given with its conserved first and last residue. Each record gives: J gene, D gene, V gene, clone size, CDR3 protein, CDR3 DNA. The D gene is left open where the match is weak. The listing skips clone size in some rows; elsewhere it reads once, few, many or a size class.

TRBJ2-1	NA	TRBV5-1	few	CASSSGGLSSYNEQFF	TGCGCCAGCAGTTCCGGGGGGCTGAGCTCCTACAATGAGCAGTTCTTC
TRBJ1-2	TRBD1	TRBV4-1	NA	CASSQDWATGGVSGYTF	TGCGCCAGCAGCCAAGATTGGGCGACAGGGGGGGTCTCTGGCTACACCTTC
TRBJ1-1	NA	TRBV29-1	NA	CSVGQQNTEAFF	TGCAGCGTTGGCCAGCAGAACACTGAAGCTTTCTTT
TRBJ2-2	NA	TRBV7-2	NA	CASSVAGTGWTGELFF	TGTGCCAGCAGCGTCGCCGGGACTGGCTGGACCGGGGAGCTGTTTTTT
TRBJ1-1	NA	TRBV23-1	many	CASSLRGLGENTEAFF	TGCGCCAGCAGTCTTAGGGGCTTGGGGGAGAACACTGAAGCTTTCTTT
TRBJ2-5	TRBD2	TRBV7-9	NA	CASSPLAGGPETQYF	TGTGCCAGCAGCCCCCTCGCGGGGGGGCCGGAGACCCAGTACTTC
TRBJ2-1	TRBD1	TRBV27	NA	CASSVRQGNNEQFF	TGTGCCAGCAGTGTAAGACAGGGAAACAATGAGCAGTTCTTC
TRBJ2-7	TRBD1	TRBV15	NA	CATSEGTGAYEQYF	TGTGCCACCAGCGAAGGGACAGGAGCCTACGAGCAGTACTTC
TRBJ2-3	NA	TRBV5-6	NA	CASRPGLITDTQYF	TGTGCCAGCAGACCGGGACTGATCACAGATACGCAGTATTTT
TRBJ2-6	NA	TRBV6-6	few	CASSHDRAGANVLTF	TGTGCCAGCAGTCACGACAGAGCTGGGGCCAACGTCCTGACTTTC
TRBJ1-6	NA	TRBV9	NA	CASSPRTDNSPLHF	TGTGCCAGCAGCCCCCGGACAGACAATTCACCCCTCCACTTT
TRBJ2-5	TRBD2	TRBV27	few	CASSLRQRGGLETQYF	TGTGCCAGCAGTTTACGCCAGCGGGGGGGCCTTGAGACCCAGTACTTC
TRBJ1-5	TRBD1	TRBV25-1	NA	CASNLPGQGNLRNQPQHF	TGTGCCAGCAACCTTCCGGGACAGGGGAATCTGAGGAATCAGCCCCAGCATTTT
TRBJ1-2	NA	TRBV7-9	few	CASSPGAGGYTF	TGTGCCAGCAGCCCAGGGGCGGGAGGCTACACCTTC
TRBJ2-7	NA	TRBV4-1	NA	CASSQRQGGAYEQYF	TGCGCCAGCAGCCAACGGCAGGGGGGGGCCTACGAGCAGTACTTC
TRBJ2-5	NA	TRBV6-5	few	CASSYSKETQYF	TGTGCCAGCAGTTACTCGAAAGAGACCCAGTACTTC
TRBJ1-5	NA	TRBV10-3	NA	CAISDNGQSSNQPQHF	TGTGCCATCAGTGATAATGGACAGAGTAGCAATCAGCCCCAGCATTTT
TRBJ2-3	TRBD2	TRBV13	once	CASSFNRGGDTQYF	TGTGCCAGCAGCTTTAACCGGGGGGGAGATACGCAGTATTTT
TRBJ2-1	TRBD2	TRBV9	NA	CASSPSPAGGLHEQFF	TGTGCCAGCAGCCCTTCTCCCGCGGGGGGACTGCATGAGCAGTTCTTC
TRBJ2-1	NA	TRBV7-6	few	CASSLAPGSSYNEQFF	TGTGCCAGCAGCTTAGCGCCGGGGTCGTCCTACAATGAGCAGTTCTTC
TRBJ2-2	NA	TRBV2	NA	CASSEPGASTDTGELFF	TGTGCCAGCAGTGAACCGGGGGCCTCCACGGACACCGGGGAGCTGTTTTTT
TRBJ1-6	NA	TRBV4-3	NA	CASSQSIPGPNNSPLHF	TGCGCCAGCAGCCAAAGCATACCGGGACCAAATAATTCACCCCTCCACTTT
TRBJ2-7	TRBD1	TRBV25-1	NA	CASSEQGAQNEQYF	TGTGCCAGCAGTGAACAGGGGGCGCAGAACGAGCAGTACTTC
TRBJ1-1	NA	TRBV5-4	few	CASSLGTANTEAFF	TGTGCCAGCAGCTTGGGGACAGCGAACACTGAAGCTTTCTTT
TRBJ2-3	NA	TRBV6-5	NA	CASSSGGITDTQYF	TGTGCCAGCAGCTCCGGGGGTATCACAGATACGCAGTATTTT
TRBJ2-3	NA	TRBV5-5	few	CASITSWGLAGDTQYF	TGTGCCAGCATCACCTCGTGGGGCTTGGCGGGGGATACGCAGTATTTT
TRBJ1-4	NA	TRBV4-1	NA	CASSPREGSTNEKLFF	TGCGCCAGCAGCCCACGAGAGGGCTCAACTAATGAAAAACTGTTTTTT
TRBJ2-1	TRBD2	TRBV29-1	NA	CSVEDGGLAGQFF	TGCAGCGTTGAAGATGGGGGACTAGCAGGCCAGTTCTTC
TRBJ1-1	NA	TRBV13	NA	CASSYGGTEAFF	TGTGCCAGCAGCTACGGAGGGACTGAAGCTTTCTTT
TRBJ2-7	NA	TRBV2	few	CASSETRGTYEQYF	TGTGCCAGCAGTGAAACGCGGGGAACCTACGAGCAGTACTTC
TRBJ2-1	TRBD2	TRBV7-9	NA	CASSLPQSPSGGSQFF	TGTGCCAGCAGCTTACCGCAGTCCCCTAGCGGGGGGTCACAGTTCTTC
TRBJ2-7	NA	TRBV29-1	few	CSVGGAREQYF	TGCAGCGTTGGAGGAGCGCGGGAGCAGTACTTC
TRBJ2-5	NA	TRBV25-1	NA	CASSEREGEETQYF	TGTGCCAGCAGTGAAAGAGAAGGGGAAGAGACCCAGTACTTC
TRBJ1-1	NA	TRBV6-5	NA	CASSFRDSRDTEAFF	TGTGCCAGCAGCTTCCGAGACAGTAGGGACACTGAAGCTTTCTTT
TRBJ2-5	NA	TRBV5-8	few	CASSLGGSRETQYF	TGTGCCAGCAGCTTGGGAGGGTCCAGGGAGACCCAGTACTTC
TRBJ2-5	NA	TRBV19	few	CASSYGVGVETQYF	TGTGCCAGTAGTTACGGGGTCGGCGTGGAGACCCAGTACTTC
TRBJ1-5	NA	TRBV23-1	NA	CASSTRPRGCNQPQHF	TGCGCCAGCAGTACACGCCCAAGAGGCTGCAATCAGCCCCAGCATTTT
TRBJ1-2	NA	TRBV9	NA	CASSEGENYGYTF	TGTGCCAGCAGCGAAGGGGAGAACTATGGCTACACCTTC
TRBJ2-7	NA	TRBV30	NA	CASRGESSYEQYF	TGTGCCTCGAGAGGTGAGTCCTCCTACGAGCAGTACTTC
TRBJ2-5	NA	TRBV7-8	NA	CASSWEEETQYF	TGTGCCAGCAGTTGGGAAGAAGAGACCCAGTACTTC
TRBJ1-1	TRBD1	TRBV9	NA	CASSMTGANTEAFF	TGTGCCAGCAGCATGACAGGGGCGAACACTGAAGCTTTCTTT
TRBJ2-5	TRBD2	TRBV30	NA	CAWHTGGLGETQYF	TGTGCCTGGCACACGGGGGGGCTGGGGGAGACCCAGTACTTC
TRBJ2-7	TRBD1	TRBV30	few	CAWEDRSSYEQYF	TGTGCCTGGGAGGACAGGTCCTCCTACGAGCAGTACTTC
TRBJ2-7	TRBD1	TRBV10-3	NA	CAISEADRGQFEQYF	TGTGCCATCAGTGAGGCGGACAGGGGGCAGTTCGAGCAGTACTTC